Shown below are 24 T cell receptor beta chains from a single sample sequenced in a study of response to subunit inactivated influenza vaccine (dated 2018 in TCRdb). Library method: RT-PCR. Sequencing was performed on an Illumina HiSeq 2500. Through fastp at Q25 and MiXCR, TCRdb rebuilt clones from the public reads, retaining in-frame beta chains. Every distinct CDR3 protein forms one entry, paired with its most common genes and DNA. The table for this sample lists more than 500,000 distinct CDR3 sequences; 10% to 12% of them were counted only once. The ten largest clones represent 11% of the sample. Another study also made use of these data, one on T cells expressing NK-cell markers. As that second study puts it: 5'RACE template switching, by which a universal primer site and unique molecular identifiers were added, was used to make TCR beta cDNA libraries.

This sample comprised PBMCs from blood, obtained on the day of vaccination. Every receptor here comes from a man aged 45-65 years who received an inactivated influenza vaccine. Donor details come from another sample of the same person, matched by shared clones.

This clonotype was observed a handful of times. The rearrangement uses TRBV5-1 and TRBJ2-1; 10 bases agree with TRBD1. The CDR3 runs to 14 residues. Germline CDR1 is SGHRS and CDR2 is YFSETQ. V trimming: 8 bases; J trimming: 5 bases; junction bases outside the gene matches: 7. This CDR3 is CASRQGAVNNEQFF. CDR3 nucleotides: TGCGCCAGTAGACAGGGGGCGGTCAACAATGAGCAGTTCTTC.

This clonotype came up a few times. The V call is TRBV7-2, the J call TRBJ2-7; either TRBD1 or TRBD2 may supply D (5 bases each). Per germline, CDR1 SGHTA and CDR2 FQGNSA. Trimming stripped 1 base from V and 5 bases from J, with 15 bases between. This CDR3 has 15 residues. CDR3 in amino acids: CASSLEAGSRNEQYF. CDR3 in DNA: TGTGCCAGCAGCTTAGAGGCAGGGAGTAGGAACGAGCAGTACTTC.

J is TRBJ2-3 and V is TRBV20-1, with D perhaps being TRBD1 or TRBD2 (5 bases each). The CDR3 length is 15 residues. CDR1 and CDR2 (germline): DFQATT, SNEGSKA (reference sequence). V gave up 1 base and J gave up 4 bases, with 15 bases separating them. This chain's CDR3 is CSARARARGADTQYF. The CDR3 nucleotides read TGCAGTGCTAGAGCTCGGGCTAGAGGGGCAGATACGCAGTATTTT.

The rearrangement uses TRBV20-1 and TRBJ2-7; 11 nucleotides agree with TRBD2. Germline V gene lookup returns CDR1 DFQATT and CDR2 SNEGSKA (reference sequence). The CDR3 totals 14 residues. The CDR3 DNA reads TGCAGCTACACTAGCGGGAGTGAGTTCTACGAGCAGTACTTC. Translated, it gives CSYTSGSEFYEQYF.

The V call is TRBV6-1, the J call TRBJ2-3; D not certain. Germline values: CDR1 MNHNS, CDR2 SASEGT. This CDR3 region has 17 residues. The V end was cut by 3 bases, the J end by 6 bases, with 22 bases between. CDR3 in DNA: TGTGCCAGCAGTGATTTGGGGTATCCCACCTTACTCGATACGCAGTATTTT. Its protein product is CASSDLGYPTLLDTQYF.

In this sample, this clonotype turned up a few times. V is TRBV20-1 and J is TRBJ2-7, with TRBD2 matching 10 bases. The CDR3 sequence is 14 residues long. Germline assignment: CDR1 DFQATT and CDR2 SNEGSKA (reference sequence). V dropped 3 bases and J dropped 6; count of bases not matched to a gene: 8. CDR3: CSASRLAGVSEQYF. For the CDR3, the DNA is TGCAGTGCTAGCCGGCTAGCGGGAGTTTCCGAGCAGTACTTC.

This clonotype has more than one count but fewer than ten. V is TRBV11-3 and J is TRBJ2-2, with a tentative D call TRBD1 (5 bases). The CDR3 is 16 residues long. Per the germline V gene, CDR1 is SGHNT and CDR2 is YENEEA. V was pared by 3 bases and J by 1 base, with 12 bases between. Written as DNA, the CDR3 is TGTGCCAGCAGCTTTTCAGGGTCATGGAACACCGGGGAGCTGTTTTTT. Encoded protein: CASSFSGSWNTGELFF.

This clonotype showed up just a few times. The chain recombines TRBV28 with TRBJ2-7; D is ambiguous. Germline CDR1 is MDHEN and CDR2 is SYDVKM. V was trimmed by 2 bases and J by 2 bases, leaving 10 bases between them. The CDR3 sequence is 14 residues long. Here the CDR3 reads CASSLPRLPYEQYF. CDR3 bases: TGTGCCAGCAGTTTACCCCGGCTTCCCTACGAGCAGTACTTC.

In its sample, this clonotype was seen a few times. As DNA, the CDR3 is TGTGCCAGCAGCTTGGAGGGCTACGACTCTGGAAACACCATATATTTT. This codes for CASSLEGYDSGNTIYF. The chain couples TRBV5-6 to TRBJ1-3; D unresolved. Trimming left V 0 bases short and J 0 bases short, with 10 bases between. Germline assignment: CDR1 SGHDT and CDR2 YYEEEE. The CDR3 is 16 residues long.

This clonotype has a handful of counts. The V call is TRBV10-3, the J call TRBJ2-3; 12 bases align to TRBD2. Germline V gene data show CDR1 as ENHRY and CDR2 as SYGVKD. J was trimmed by 4 bases and V by 5 bases; bases with no gene match: 4. The CDR3 covers 15 residues. DNA of the CDR3: TGTGCCATCAGTATGACTAGCGGGAGTGCAGATACGCAGTATTTT. Residues: CAISMTSGSADTQYF.

This chain connects TRBV15 to TRBJ2-3, with 9 bases fitting TRBD2. The CDR3 length is 15 residues. The germline CDR1 and CDR2 sequences are LNHNV and YYDKDF (reference sequence). V trimming: 3 bases; J trimming: 5 bases; junction bases outside the gene matches: 6. The CDR3 DNA is TGTGCCACCAGCAGGATAGCGGGAGTTGTAGATACGCAGTATTTT. Protein: CATSRIAGVVDTQYF. Full variable domain (remainder filled in from reference TRBV15 and TRBJ2-3): DAMVIQNPRYQVTQFGKPVTLSCSQTLNHNVMYWYQQKSSQAPKLLFHYYDKDFNNEADTPDNFQSRRPNTSFCFLDIRSPGLGDTAMYLCATSRIAGVVDTQYFGPGTRLTVL.

The CDR3 protein is CASSLEGRRTYEQYF. As DNA, the CDR3 is TGCGCCAGCAGCTTGGAGGGCAGGAGAACCTACGAGCAGTACTTC. The chain couples TRBV5-1 to TRBJ2-7; D unresolved. In germline, CDR1 is SGHRS, CDR2 YFSETQ. Trimming took off 0 bases at V and 2 bases at J, with 12 bases between the two ends. The CDR3 runs 15 residues. The full variable domain, in which reference TRBV5-1 and TRBJ2-7 provide the parts outside the CDR3, is KAGVTQTPRYLIKTRGQQVTLSCSPISGHRSVSWYQQTPGQGLQFLFEYFSETQRNKGNFPGRFSGRQFSNSRSEMNVSTLELGDSALYLCASSLEGRRTYEQYFGPGTRLTVT.

This clonotype has ten or more counts. The chain links TRBV7-2 to TRBJ1-3, with D hard to call. The V end lost 5 bases, the J end lost 3 bases, and 14 bases lay between the germline ends. The CDR3 totals 15 residues. Germline V lookup: CDR1 SGHTA, CDR2 FQGNSA. The CDR3 protein is CASSPRAGHGNTIYF. As DNA, the CDR3 is TGTGCCAGCAGCCCTAGGGCAGGTCATGGAAACACCATATATTTT.

This clonotype was seen ten or more times. V and J are TRBV6-1 and TRBJ1-2; D is unclear. This CDR3 region has 14 residues. Per germline, CDR1 MNHNS and CDR2 SASEGT. Trimming left V 6 bases short and J 0 bases short, with 11 bases between. Written as DNA, the CDR3 is TGTGCCAGCAGCCCCGGGAGATCTAACTATGGCTACACCTTC. Translation gives CASSPGRSNYGYTF.

This clonotype turned up a few times. V and J are TRBV3-1 and TRBJ2-7; D unclear. Germline V gene lookup returns CDR1 LGHDT and CDR2 YNNKEL (reference sequence). This CDR3 region has 13 residues. Trimming removed 1 base at V and 4 bases at J, with 8 bases between. For the CDR3, the DNA is TGTGCCAGCAGCCAAGCCTACCGATACGAGCAGTACTTC. Translating gives CASSQAYRYEQYF.

The V gene is TRBV4-3, the J gene TRBJ2-7; D may be TRBD1 or TRBD2 (5 bases each). Germline V gives CDR1 LGHNA, CDR2 YSLEER. The CDR3 sequence is 15 residues long. V dropped 1 base and J dropped 3 bases, with 13 bases sitting between them. The CDR3 sequence is CASSQAGGTYYEQYF. CDR3 DNA sequence: TGCGCCAGCAGCCAAGCTGGGGGAACCTACTACGAGCAGTACTTC.

In this sample, this clonotype turned up a few times. The chain uses TRBV20-1 and TRBJ2-3, with 8 positions matching TRBD2. Germline CDR1 is DFQATT and CDR2 is SNEGSKA (reference sequence). The V and J ends lost 1 base and 4 bases, in that order; junction bases with no gene match: 10. The CDR3 is 16 amino acids. The CDR3 region has the DNA TGCAGTGCTAGAGGGGAGCGGGGGCCTTGGTCAGATACGCAGTATTTT. It specifies CSARGERGPWSDTQYF.

The V gene is TRBV7-2, the J gene TRBJ1-1; 8 bases are a match to TRBD1. CDR1 is SGHTA and CDR2 is FQGNSA in the germline V gene. This CDR3 contains 16 residues. J gave up 5 bases and V 3 bases, and 11 bases lay outside the gene matches. CDR3 sequence (DNA): TGTGCCAGCAGCTTTTCCACAGGGGGAGGAGGTACTGAAGCTTTCTTT. Encoded protein: CASSFSTGGGGTEAFF.

The chain recombines TRBV6-5 with TRBJ1-2, with D perhaps TRBD1 (5 bases). V was shortened by 0 bases and J by 2 bases, with 10 bases between the two germline ends. CDR1 and CDR2 (germline): MNHEY, SVGAGI. The CDR3 contains 15 residues. DNA for the CDR3: TGTGCCAGCAGTTACTCGGGAGACAGCAACTATGGCTACACCTTC. Protein product: CASSYSGDSNYGYTF.

This clonotype has a handful of counts. The chain recombines TRBV12-3 or TRBV12-4 with TRBJ2-5; TRBD2 aligns across 10 bases. With 4 bases clipped from V and 5 bases from J, the junction kept 7 bases outside the gene matches. The CDR3 contains 15 residues. CDR3 in amino acids: CASSSASGSQETQYF. The CDR3 DNA is TGTGCCAGCAGTTCGGCTAGCGGGAGTCAGGAGACCCAGTACTTC.

The chain joins TRBV4-3 to TRBJ1-2, with D possibly matching TRBD1 (5 bases). V was shortened by 1 base and J by 1 base, with 10 bases between the two germline ends. Germline V gives CDR1 LGHNA, CDR2 YSLEER. This CDR3 has 15 residues. Here the CDR3 reads CASSQGQLNNYGYTF. CDR3 DNA: TGCGCCAGCAGCCAAGGACAGTTAAATAACTATGGCTACACCTTC.

The chain couples TRBV7-6 to TRBJ2-7; no reliable D call. CDR1 is SGHVS, CDR2 FNYEAQ, per germline. V lost 7 bases and J 0 bases, leaving 16 bases between the germline ends. CDR3 length: 15 amino acids. The CDR3: CASTSADPSSYEQYF. The DNA for the CDR3 is TGTGCCAGCACGTCTGCCGACCCAAGCTCCTACGAGCAGTACTTC.

CDR3 sequence (DNA): TGTGCCATCAGTGCAGGGGCCCGAAGCACAGATACGCAGTATTTT. This encodes CAISAGARSTDTQYF. The chain couples TRBV10-3 to TRBJ2-3; perhaps TRBD1 as D (6 bases). V lost 4 bases to trimming and J lost 0 bases, with 11 bases between them. The CDR3 covers 15 residues. In germline, CDR1 is ENHRY, CDR2 SYGVKD.

Here the CDR3 reads CASSGDEVSHPPQHF. CDR3 in DNA: TGCGCCAGCAGCGGGGACGAAGTTAGTCATCCGCCCCAGCATTTT. The gene calls are TRBV5-1 and TRBJ1-5; D perhaps matches TRBD1 (5 bases). This CDR3 contains 15 residues. From germline, CDR1 is SGHRS and CDR2 YFSETQ. Trimming stripped 4 bases from V and 9 bases from J, with 20 bases between.